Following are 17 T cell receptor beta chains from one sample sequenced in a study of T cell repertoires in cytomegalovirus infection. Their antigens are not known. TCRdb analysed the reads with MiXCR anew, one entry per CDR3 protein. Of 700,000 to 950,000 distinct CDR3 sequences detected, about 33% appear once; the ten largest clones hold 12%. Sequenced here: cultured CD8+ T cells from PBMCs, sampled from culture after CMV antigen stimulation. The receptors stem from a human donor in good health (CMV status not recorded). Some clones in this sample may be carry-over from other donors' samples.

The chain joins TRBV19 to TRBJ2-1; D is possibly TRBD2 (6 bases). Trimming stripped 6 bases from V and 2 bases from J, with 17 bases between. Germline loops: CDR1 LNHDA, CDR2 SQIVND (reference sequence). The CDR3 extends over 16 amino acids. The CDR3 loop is CASRPRAGRAYNEQFF. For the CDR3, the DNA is TGTGCCAGTAGACCCCGGGCGGGGAGAGCCTACAATGAGCAGTTCTTC.

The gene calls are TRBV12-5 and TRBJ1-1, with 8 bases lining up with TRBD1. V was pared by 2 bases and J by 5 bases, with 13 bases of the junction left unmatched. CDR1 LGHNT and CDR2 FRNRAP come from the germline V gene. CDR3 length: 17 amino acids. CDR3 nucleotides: TGTGCTAGTGGTTTGTATGATAGGACGGACAGGGCAACTGAAGCTTTCTTT. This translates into CASGLYDRTDRATEAFF.

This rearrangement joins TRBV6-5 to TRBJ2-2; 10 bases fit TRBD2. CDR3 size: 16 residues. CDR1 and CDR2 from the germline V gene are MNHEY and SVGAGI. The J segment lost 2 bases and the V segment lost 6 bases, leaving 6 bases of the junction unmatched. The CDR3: CASSLRTSGNTGELFF. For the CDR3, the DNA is TGTGCCAGCAGCCTCAGGACTAGCGGCAACACCGGGGAGCTGTTTTTT.

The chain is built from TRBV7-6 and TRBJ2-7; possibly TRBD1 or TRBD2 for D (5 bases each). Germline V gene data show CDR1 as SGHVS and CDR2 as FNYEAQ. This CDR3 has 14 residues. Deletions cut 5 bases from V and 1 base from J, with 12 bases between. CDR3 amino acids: CASSGWDESYEQYF. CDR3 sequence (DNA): TGTGCCAGCAGCGGCTGGGACGAATCCTACGAGCAGTACTTC.

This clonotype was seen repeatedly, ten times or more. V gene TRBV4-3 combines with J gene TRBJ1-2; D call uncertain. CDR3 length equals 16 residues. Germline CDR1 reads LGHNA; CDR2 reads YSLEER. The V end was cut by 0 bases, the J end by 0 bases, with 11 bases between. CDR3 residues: CASSQDSAATNYGYTF. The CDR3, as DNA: TGCGCCAGCAGCCAAGATTCGGCAGCTACTAACTATGGCTACACCTTC.

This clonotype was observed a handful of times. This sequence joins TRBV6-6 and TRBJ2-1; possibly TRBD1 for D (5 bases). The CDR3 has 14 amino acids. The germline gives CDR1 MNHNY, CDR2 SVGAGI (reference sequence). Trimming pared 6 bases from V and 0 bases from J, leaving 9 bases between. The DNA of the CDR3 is TGTGCCAGCAGGTACGACAGCTCCTACAATGAGCAGTTCTTC. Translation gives CASRYDSSYNEQFF.

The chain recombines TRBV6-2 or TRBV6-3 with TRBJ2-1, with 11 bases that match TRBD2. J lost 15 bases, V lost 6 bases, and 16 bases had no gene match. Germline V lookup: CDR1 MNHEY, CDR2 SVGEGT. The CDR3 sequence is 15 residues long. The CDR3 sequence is CASRSPLAGGPLTFF. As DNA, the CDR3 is TGTGCCAGCAGATCCCCTCTAGCGGGGGGTCCCTTGACGTTCTTC.

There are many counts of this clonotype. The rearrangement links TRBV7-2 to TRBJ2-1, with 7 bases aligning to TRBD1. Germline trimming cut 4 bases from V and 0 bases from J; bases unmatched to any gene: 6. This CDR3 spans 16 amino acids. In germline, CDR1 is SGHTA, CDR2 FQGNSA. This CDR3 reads CASSSPGQTSYNEQFF. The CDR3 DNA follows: TGTGCCAGCAGCTCGCCGGGACAGACCTCCTACAATGAGCAGTTCTTC.

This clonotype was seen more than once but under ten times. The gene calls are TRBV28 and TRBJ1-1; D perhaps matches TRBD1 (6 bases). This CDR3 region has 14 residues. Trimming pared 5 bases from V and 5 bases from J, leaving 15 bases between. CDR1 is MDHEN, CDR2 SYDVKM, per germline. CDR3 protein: CASSKYGGRTEAFF. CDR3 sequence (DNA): TGTGCCAGCAGTAAGTATGGGGGCAGAACTGAAGCTTTCTTT.

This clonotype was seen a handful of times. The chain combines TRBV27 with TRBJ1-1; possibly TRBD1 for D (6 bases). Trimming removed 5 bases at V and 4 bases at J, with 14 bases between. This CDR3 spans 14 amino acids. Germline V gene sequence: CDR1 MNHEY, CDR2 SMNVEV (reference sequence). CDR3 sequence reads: CASSLRGGVTEAFF. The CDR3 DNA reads TGTGCCAGCAGTCTTAGGGGGGGTGTCACTGAAGCTTTCTTT.

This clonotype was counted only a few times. Here the CDR3 DNA reads TGTGCCAGCAGTACCTGGGACAGGGTCAATTCACCCCTCCACTTT. As protein: CASSTWDRVNSPLHF. The chain has TRBV7-9 and TRBJ1-6; the match to TRBD1 covers 9 bases. The CDR3 has 15 residues. V shed 6 bases, J shed 7 bases, and the junction held 7 bases outside the gene matches. CDR1 is SEHNR and CDR2 is FQNEAQ in the germline V gene (reference sequence).

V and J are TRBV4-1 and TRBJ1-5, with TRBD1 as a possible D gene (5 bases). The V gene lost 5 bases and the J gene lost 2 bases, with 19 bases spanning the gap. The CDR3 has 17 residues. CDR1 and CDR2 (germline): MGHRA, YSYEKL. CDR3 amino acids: CASSAPGVVEGNQPQHF. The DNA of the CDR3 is TGCGCCAGCAGCGCACCGGGGGTGGTCGAGGGCAATCAGCCCCAGCATTTT.

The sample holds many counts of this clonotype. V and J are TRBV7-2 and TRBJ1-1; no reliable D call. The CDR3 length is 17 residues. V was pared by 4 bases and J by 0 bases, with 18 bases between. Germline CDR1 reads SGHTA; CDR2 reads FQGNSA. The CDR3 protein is CASSSYILPTLNTEAFF. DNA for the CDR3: TGTGCCAGCAGCTCGTATATTCTCCCGACGCTGAACACTGAAGCTTTCTTT.

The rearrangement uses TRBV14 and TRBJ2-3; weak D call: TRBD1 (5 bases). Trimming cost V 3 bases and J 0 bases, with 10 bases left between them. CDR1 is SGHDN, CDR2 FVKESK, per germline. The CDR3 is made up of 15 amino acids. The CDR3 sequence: CASSHGRASTDTQYF. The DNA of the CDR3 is TGTGCCAGCAGCCATGGCAGGGCTAGCACAGATACGCAGTATTTT.

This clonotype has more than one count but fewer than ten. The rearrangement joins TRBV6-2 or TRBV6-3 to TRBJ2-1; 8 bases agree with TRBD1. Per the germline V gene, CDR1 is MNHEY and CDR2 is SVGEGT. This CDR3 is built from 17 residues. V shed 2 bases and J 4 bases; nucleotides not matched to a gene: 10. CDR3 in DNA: TGTGCCAGCAGTTACCCCAAGACAGGGGTACCATACAATGAGCAGTTCTTC. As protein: CASSYPKTGVPYNEQFF.

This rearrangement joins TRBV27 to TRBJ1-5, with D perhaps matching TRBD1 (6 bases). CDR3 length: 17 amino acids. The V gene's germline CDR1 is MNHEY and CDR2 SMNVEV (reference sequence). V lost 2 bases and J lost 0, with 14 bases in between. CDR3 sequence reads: CASSLTSGVLSNQPQHF. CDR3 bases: TGTGCCAGCAGTTTAACTTCAGGGGTCCTTAGCAATCAGCCCCAGCATTTT.

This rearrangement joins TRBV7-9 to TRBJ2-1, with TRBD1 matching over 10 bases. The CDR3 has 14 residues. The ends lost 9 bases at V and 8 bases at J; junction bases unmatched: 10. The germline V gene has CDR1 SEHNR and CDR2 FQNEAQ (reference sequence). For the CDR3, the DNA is TGTGCCAGGGAACGTTGGGACAGGGGACATGAGCAGTTCTTC. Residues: CARERWDRGHEQFF.